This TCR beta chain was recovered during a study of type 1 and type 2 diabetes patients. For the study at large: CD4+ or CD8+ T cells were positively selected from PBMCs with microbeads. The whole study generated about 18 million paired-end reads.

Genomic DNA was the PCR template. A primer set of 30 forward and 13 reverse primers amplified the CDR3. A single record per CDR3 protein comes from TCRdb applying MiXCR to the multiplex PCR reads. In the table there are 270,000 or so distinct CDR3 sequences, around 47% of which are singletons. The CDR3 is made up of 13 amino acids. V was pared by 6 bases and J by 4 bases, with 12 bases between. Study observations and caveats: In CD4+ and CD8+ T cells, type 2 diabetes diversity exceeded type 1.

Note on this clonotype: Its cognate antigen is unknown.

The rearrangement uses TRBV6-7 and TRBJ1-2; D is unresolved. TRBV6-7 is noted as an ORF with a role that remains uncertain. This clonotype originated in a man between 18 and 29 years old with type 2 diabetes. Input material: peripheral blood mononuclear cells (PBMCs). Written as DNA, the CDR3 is TGTGCCAGCAGCTTAGAAACTGTCTATGGCTACACCTTC. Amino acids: CASSLETVYGYTF.